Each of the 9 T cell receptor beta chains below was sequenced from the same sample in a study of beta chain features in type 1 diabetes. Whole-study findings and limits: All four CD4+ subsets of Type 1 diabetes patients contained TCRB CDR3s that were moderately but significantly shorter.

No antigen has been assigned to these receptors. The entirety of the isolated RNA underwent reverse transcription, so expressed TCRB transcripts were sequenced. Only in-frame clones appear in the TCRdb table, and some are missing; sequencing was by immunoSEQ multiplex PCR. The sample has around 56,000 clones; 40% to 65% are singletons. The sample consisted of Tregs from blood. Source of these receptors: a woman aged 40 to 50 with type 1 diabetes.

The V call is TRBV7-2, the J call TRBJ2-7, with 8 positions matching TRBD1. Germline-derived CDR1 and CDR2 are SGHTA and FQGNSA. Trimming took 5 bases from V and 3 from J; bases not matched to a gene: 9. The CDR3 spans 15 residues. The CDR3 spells CASSVGSGQGYEQYF. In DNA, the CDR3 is TGTGCCAGCAGCGTCGGAAGCGGACAGGGCTACGAGCAGTACTTC.

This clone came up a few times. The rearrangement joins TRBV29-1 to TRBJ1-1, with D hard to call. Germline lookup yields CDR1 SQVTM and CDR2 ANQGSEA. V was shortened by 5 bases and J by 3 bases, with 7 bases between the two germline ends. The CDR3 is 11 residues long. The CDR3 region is CSVSRYTEAFF. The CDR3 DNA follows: TGCAGCGTTTCCAGGTACACTGAAGCTTTCTTT.

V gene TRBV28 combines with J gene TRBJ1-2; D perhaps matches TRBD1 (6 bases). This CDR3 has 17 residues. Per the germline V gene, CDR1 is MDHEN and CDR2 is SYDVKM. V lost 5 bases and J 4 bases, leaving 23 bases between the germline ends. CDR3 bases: TGTGCCAGCAGTGCATCCTCTAACAGGGAGGGTGGCTATGGCTACACCTTC. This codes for CASSASSNREGGYGYTF.

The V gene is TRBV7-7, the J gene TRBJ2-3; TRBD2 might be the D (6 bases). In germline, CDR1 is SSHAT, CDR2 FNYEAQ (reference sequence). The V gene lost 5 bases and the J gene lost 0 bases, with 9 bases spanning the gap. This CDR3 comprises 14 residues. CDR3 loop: CASSAGLSTDTQYF. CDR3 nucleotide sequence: TGTGCCAGCAGCGCGGGACTTAGCACAGATACGCAGTATTTT.

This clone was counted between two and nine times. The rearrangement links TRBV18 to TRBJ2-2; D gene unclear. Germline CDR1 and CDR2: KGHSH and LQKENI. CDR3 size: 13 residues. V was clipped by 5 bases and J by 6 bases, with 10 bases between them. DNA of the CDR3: TGTGCCAGCTCATCCTCGGCGGCCGGGGAGCTGTTTTTT. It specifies CASSSSAAGELFF.

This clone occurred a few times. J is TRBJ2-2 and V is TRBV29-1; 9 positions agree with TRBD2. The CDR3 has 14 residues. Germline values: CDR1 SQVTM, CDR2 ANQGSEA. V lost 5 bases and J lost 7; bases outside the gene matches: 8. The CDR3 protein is CSVHPGTSSGELFF. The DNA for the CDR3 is TGCAGCGTTCACCCCGGGACTAGCAGCGGGGAGCTGTTTTTT.

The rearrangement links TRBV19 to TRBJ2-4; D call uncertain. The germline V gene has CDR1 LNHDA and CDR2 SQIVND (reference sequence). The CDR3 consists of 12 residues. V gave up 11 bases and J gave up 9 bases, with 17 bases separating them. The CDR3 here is CAAASDSFIQYF. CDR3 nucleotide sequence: TGTGCCGCGGCGTCGGATAGCTTCATTCAGTACTTC. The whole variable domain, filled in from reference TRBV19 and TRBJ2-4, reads DGGITQSPKYLFRKEGQNVTLSCEQNLNHDAMYWYRQDPGQGLRLIYYSQIVNDFQKGDIAEGYSVSREKKESFPLTVTSAQKNPTAFYLCAAASDSFIQYFGAGTRLSVL.

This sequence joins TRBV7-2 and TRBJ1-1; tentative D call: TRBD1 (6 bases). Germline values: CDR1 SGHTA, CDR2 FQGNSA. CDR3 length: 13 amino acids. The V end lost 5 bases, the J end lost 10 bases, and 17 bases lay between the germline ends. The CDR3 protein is CASSKTGTRRAFF. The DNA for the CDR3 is TGTGCCAGCAGCAAGACAGGCACACGGAGAGCTTTCTTT. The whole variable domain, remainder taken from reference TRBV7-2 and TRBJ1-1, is GAGVSQSPSNKVTEKGKDVELRCDPISGHTALYWYRQSLGQGLEFLIYFQGNSAPDKSGLPSDRFSAERTGGSVSTLTIQRTQQEDSAVYLCASSKTGTRRAFFGQGTRLTVV.

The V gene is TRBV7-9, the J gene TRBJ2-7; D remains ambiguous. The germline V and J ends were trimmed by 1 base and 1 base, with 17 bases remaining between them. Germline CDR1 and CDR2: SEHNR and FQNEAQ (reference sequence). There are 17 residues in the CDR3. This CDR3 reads CASSLVYSYLLSYEQYF. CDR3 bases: TGTGCCAGCAGCTTAGTTTACAGCTACCTTCTTTCCTACGAGCAGTACTTC.